Detailed here is one T cell receptor beta chain. Antigen unknown. These data originate in a study of cytomegalovirus exposure and HLA in healthy donors. In the study overall: In an early release, HLA-typed donors contributed some 88 million unique TCR sequences. Study observations and caveats: Productive rates of about 87% or about 30% were seen for most TCR beta V segments in an earlier analysis.

Deletions cut 3 bases from V and 7 bases from J, with 6 bases between. CDR3 size: 12 residues. Germline V gene lookup returns CDR1 LNHDA and CDR2 SQIVND (reference sequence). Primers included in the PCR were 60 Vbeta and 13 Jbeta primers. Repertoires were generated with immunoSEQ multiplex PCR, while TCRdb's copy carries only in-frame clones and drops some. The sample lists fewer than 200,000 clones; roughly 82% were seen once. J is TRBJ1-4 and V is TRBV19; no definite D call. This clonotype originated in a girl aged 5-17 years in good health and CMV-seropositive. What was sequenced was PBMCs. The CDR3 DNA reads TGTGCCAGTAGTATTGCGGGTGAAAAACTGTTTTTT. It encodes CASSIAGEKLFF.